This T cell receptor (beta chain) was sequenced for a study of PD-L1 blockade in urothelial cancer (dated by TCRdb to 2016 to 2017). Concerning the study at large: Every patient began therapy at some point between 2013 and 2015 and was given atezolizumab 1,200 mg intravenously every 3 weeks. Pretreatment tumor samples and matched peripheral blood, collected serially before and after atezolizumab treatment, underwent TCR sequencing. A median of roughly 140,000 T cells and around 81,000 unique TCRs was obtained from blood samples, and a median clonality of approximately 0.08 was observed. An ECOG performance status of 0 or 1 was recorded for the patients, and 0 to 3 prior chemotherapy regimens had been received by the patients. In the same patients, pretreatment tumors underwent whole exome sequencing and RNA sequencing in addition to TCR sequencing. Durable clinical benefit was achieved by nine patients but not by the remaining 20. Somatic, immune and clinical correlates of response to PD-L1 blockade with atezolizumab in urothelial cancer were the focus of an exploratory multi-omic analysis. Progression-free survival longer than 6 months counted as durable clinical benefit, and TCR features were additionally tested against both progression-free and overall survival. About nine tenths of the roughly 30 patients were males with bladder-origin urothelial cancer, and about 65% of the roughly 30 reported a prior smoking history. Blood samples were analyzed at 3 weeks after treatment start (second dose) and at 6 weeks after treatment start. Pretreatment blood TCR-seq was available for 30 or so patients, at least one posttreatment blood collection was obtained for 25 or so patients, and tumor TCR-seq was available for 25 or so patients.

Turning to this clone: No cognate antigen has been identified for it. No base quality information exists; no much larger clone differs at one position.

The cohort comprised around 31 patients with locally advanced or metastatic urothelial carcinoma treated at Memorial Sloan Kettering on a trial protocol. Peripheral blood mononuclear cells were collected from each patient pretreatment and during treatment, giving between 1 and 8 total time points per patient. The Qiagen DNeasy Blood extraction kit was used to purify genomic DNA from total PBMCs and from tumor samples. Collected pretreatment and during treatment, PBMCs were isolated and stored as previously described. Reading from cysteine to phenylalanine, the CDR3 counts 15 amino acids. The DNA shown is the 45-base CDR3, in frame from base 1. CDR1 and CDR2 are read off the germline V gene as MDHEN and SYDVKM. V lost 5 bases and J lost 6 bases, and the count of bases not matched to a germline gene is 7. Synthetic TCR analog templates were spiked into each PCR to estimate absolute template abundance from read counts. The immunoSEQ assay used bias-controlled V and J gene primers to amplify TCRbeta CDR3 regions from genomic DNA. Rearranged TCRbeta segments were sequenced at approximately 20X coverage. The original methods were these. Clustering was used to correct sequencing errors, and CDR3s were annotated against IMGT to assign V, D and J genes. Downstream analyses used only productive TCRbeta rearrangements and left out out-of-frame or stop-codon sequences. Clonality was calculated as one minus the Shannon entropy normalized by the log of the number of unique productive sequences. Clones differing between time points or between blood and tumor were identified using Fisher's exact test with Benjamini-Hochberg correction, with an adjusted p below 0.01 applied as the threshold. The clones in this table, taken by TCRdb from immuneACCESS, are in-frame only. Not every clone is retained; where verified, under half of the shortfall comes from an unresolved V gene, and the cause of the rest is unknown. V, J and clone size are those of that table, while D and trimming were read from the DNA. This sample is represented by about 15,000 clones; around 89% of them were singletons. About 16% of the sample comes from the top ten.

The research as a whole found: Small sample size (n ≈ 28) and many exploratory analyses mean the results are intended to be hypothesis-generating. Improved progression-free and overall survival was found to be associated with pretreatment peripheral blood TCR clonality below the median. Among patients with durable benefit, tumor-associated TCR clones showed greater expansion in peripheral blood 3 weeks after treatment started (n ≈ 21, p = 0.022).

The source material was PBMCs, sampled around atezolizumab (anti-PD-L1) treatment. Here the chain combines TRBV28 and TRBJ2-2; TRBD2 fits 9 bases in the junction. This receptor was obtained from a man between 65 and 85 years old with urothelial cancer. The DNA sequence follows: TGTGCCAGCAGTCCCTTGCGGGGGGGGGCCGGGGAGCTGTTTTTT. Its product reads: CASSPLRGGAGELFF.